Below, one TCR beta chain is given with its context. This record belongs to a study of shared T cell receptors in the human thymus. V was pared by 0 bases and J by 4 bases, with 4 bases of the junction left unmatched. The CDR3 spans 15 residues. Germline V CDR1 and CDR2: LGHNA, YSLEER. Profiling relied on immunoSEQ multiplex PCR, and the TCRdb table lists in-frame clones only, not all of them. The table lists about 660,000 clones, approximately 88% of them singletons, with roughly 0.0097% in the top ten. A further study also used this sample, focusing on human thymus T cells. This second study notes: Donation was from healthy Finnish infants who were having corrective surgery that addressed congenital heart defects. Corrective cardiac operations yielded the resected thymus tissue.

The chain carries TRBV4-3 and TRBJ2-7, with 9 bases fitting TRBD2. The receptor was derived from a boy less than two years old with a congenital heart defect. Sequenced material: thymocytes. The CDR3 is CASSQDSGSGYEQYF. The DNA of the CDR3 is TGCGCCAGCAGCCAAGATAGCGGGAGTGGGTACGAGCAGTACTTC.